These T cell receptor beta chains were read from a single sample in a study of liver allograft versus peripheral blood T cells. TCRdb re-called the reads with MiXCR, one entry per CDR3 protein. In the table there are more than 3,000 distinct CDR3 sequences, 15% of which are singletons. All receptors derive from a human patient who had a liver transplant. The graft donor may have given rise to some T cells. CDR3s include the opening cysteine and the closing phenylalanine or tryptophan. D genes are given only for firm matches. The listing skips clone size in some rows; elsewhere it reads once, few, many or a size class.

size	D	V	J	DNA	CDR3
.	TRBD1	TRBV27	TRBJ2-5	TGTGCCAGCAGTTTTAGGACAGGGGAAGAGACCCAGTACTTC	CASSFRTGEETQYF
.	TRBD1	TRBV7-9	TRBJ1-1	TGTGCCAGCAGCTGGGGACAGGGGAAGGCTGAAGCTTTCTTT	CASSWGQGKAEAFF
medium-sized	TRBD2	TRBV27	TRBJ2-1	TGTGCCAGCAGTCGCCTAGCGGGAGCTCTCTTAAGTGAGCAGTTCTTC	CASSRLAGALLSEQFF
large	.	TRBV19	TRBJ1-2	TGTGCCAGTAGTACAGGCCAGAACTATGGCTACACCTTC	CASSTGQNYGYTF
few	.	TRBV3-1	TRBJ1-2	TGTGCCAGCAGCCAAGGGGGAAGGCGAGGCTACACCTTC	CASSQGGRRGYTF
many	.	TRBV14	TRBJ1-2	TGTGCCAGCAGCCAAGCACAGGGCTACCACTATGGCTACACCTTC	CASSQAQGYHYGYTF
.	.	TRBV3-1	TRBJ1-2	TGTGCCAGCAGCCAGCAAGGCGGGGCAGCGGGAGGTTATGGCTACACCTTC	CASSQQGGAAGGYGYTF
.	TRBD1	TRBV20-1	TRBJ1-2	TGCAGTGCTAGAGATCCGGACAGGGAAAATGGCTACACCTTC	CSARDPDRENGYTF
medium-sized	.	TRBV5-6	TRBJ2-2	TGTGCCAGCAGCCGAGGGACAAGAAACACCGGGGAGCTGTTTTTT	CASSRGTRNTGELFF
few	.	TRBV20-1	TRBJ1-5	TGCAGTGCTCACCAACAGGGCCAGCCCCAGCATTTT	CSAHQQGQPQHF
medium-sized	.	TRBV27	TRBJ2-5	TGTGCCAGCAGTTTATGGGGAGAGATGCAGACCCAGTACTTC	CASSLWGEMQTQYF
medium-sized	.	TRBV6-6	TRBJ2-2	TGTGCCAGCAGTTACCCACCACGGGACACCGGGGAGCTGTTTTTT	CASSYPPRDTGELFF
few	.	TRBV25-1	TRBJ1-2	TGTGCCAGCAGCCCGGGGCCATTCTATGGCTACACCTTC	CASSPGPFYGYTF
medium-sized	.	TRBV6-5	TRBJ2-1	TGTGCCAGCAGTAAGGCTTCGGGGTCCTACAATGAGCAGTTCTTC	CASSKASGSYNEQFF
medium-sized	TRBD1	TRBV5-5	TRBJ2-1	TGTGCCAGCAGCTTATCCTGGACAGGGGGAAGCTCCTACAATGAGCAGTTCTTC	CASSLSWTGGSSYNEQFF
large	.	TRBV13	TRBJ2-6	TGTGCCAGCAGCCCCCCCCAGGGGCGCGGTGGGGCCAACGTCCTGACTTTC	CASSPPQGRGGANVLTF
.	.	TRBV3-1	TRBJ1-2	TGTGCCAGCAGCCAAGATCTAGCAGTGGGGGAAAACTATGGCTACACCTTC	CASSQDLAVGENYGYTF
medium-sized	.	TRBV6-1	TRBJ1-5	TGTGCCAGCACCAGGGAACTTCCCCCTCAGCCCCAGCATTTT	CASTRELPPQPQHF
medium-sized	.	TRBV20-1	TRBJ1-6	TGCAGTGCTAGAGGCCGTGCTAATTCACCCCTCCACTTT	CSARGRANSPLHF
many	TRBD1	TRBV10-2	TRBJ2-7	TGCGCCAGCAGTAATAAGGGACAGTTACTTACCTACGAGCAGTACTTC	CASSNKGQLLTYEQYF
.	.	TRBV3-1	TRBJ2-3	TGTGCCAGCAGCCAAGTAACAGATACGCAGTATTTT	CASSQVTDTQYF
medium-sized	.	TRBV15	TRBJ2-7	TGTGCCACCAGCAGAGATGTAGGGCCCTACGAGCAGTACTTC	CATSRDVGPYEQYF
.	TRBD1	TRBV11-2	TRBJ1-4	TGTGCCAGCAACCGTGAGGGGACAGGAGTTAATGAGAGGCTGTTTTTT	CASNREGTGVNERLFF
.	TRBD1	TRBV6-5	TRBJ1-2	TGTGCCAGCACGGCGGCGGGACAGGGACTGGTTGGCTACACCTTC	CASTAAGQGLVGYTF
medium-sized	.	TRBV28	TRBJ2-5	TGTGCCAGCAGTTTTAGGCGGGAGACCCAGTACTTC	CASSFRRETQYF
.	.	TRBV6-5	TRBJ1-2	TGTGCCAGCAGTTACGGAACAGGGCTAGATGGCTACACCTTC	CASSYGTGLDGYTF
medium-sized	TRBD2	TRBV9	TRBJ2-7	TGTGCCAGCAGCCAAGCTTTGGCTAGCGGGAGGAGCGAGCAGTACTTC	CASSQALASGRSEQYF
.	TRBD1	TRBV5-6	TRBJ2-7	TGTGTCAGCAGGTATACGACAGGGCTACTCTACGAGCAGTACTTC	CVSRYTTGLLYEQYF
medium-sized	TRBD1	TRBV5-4	TRBJ1-2	TGTGCCAGCAGCTGGGACAGGGGGGATGGCTACACCTTC	CASSWDRGDGYTF
medium-sized	TRBD2	TRBV12-3/TRBV12-4	TRBJ2-2	TGTGCCGGGCGGGGGGAGGACACCGGGGAGCTGTTTTTT	CAGRGEDTGELFF
.	.	TRBV5-4	TRBJ1-1	TGTGCCAGCAGCTTGAACAGGGAGGAGGCTGAAGCTTTCTTT	CASSLNREEAEAFF
.	.	TRBV20-1	TRBJ2-7	TGCAGTGCTAACCGGGAGCTCTACGAGCAGTACTTC	CSANRELYEQYF
.	TRBD2	TRBV5-6	TRBJ2-3	TGTGCCAGCAGCTTTGGACTAGCGGGGGGGCCCACAGATACGCAGTATTTT	CASSFGLAGGPTDTQYF
.	.	TRBV3-1	TRBJ1-2	TGTGCCAGCAGCTTCGGACAGAGCTATGGCTACACCTTC	CASSFGQSYGYTF
large	.	TRBV19	TRBJ1-2	TGTGCCAGTAGTATAGCCGGTTCACAGGCTGGGTATGGCTACACCTTC	CASSIAGSQAGYGYTF
medium-sized	.	TRBV20-1	TRBJ2-1	TGCAGTGCTAGGGACATGGTGGATGAGCAGTTCTTC	CSARDMVDEQFF
medium-sized	TRBD1	TRBV6-2/TRBV6-3	TRBJ1-5	TGTGCCAGCAGTTACTCGGGACAGGGGTATCAGCCCCAGCATTTT	CASSYSGQGYQPQHF
medium-sized	.	TRBV29-1	TRBJ2-5	TGCAGCGCCGGACACGATCAAGAGACCCAGTACTTC	CSAGHDQETQYF
many	.	TRBV11-1	TRBJ2-7	TGTGCCAGCAGCTTAAGCGTTCCCGGGGCCGGATCCTACGAGCAGTACTTC	CASSLSVPGAGSYEQYF
few	TRBD2	TRBV10-2	TRBJ2-1	TGCGCCAGCAGTGAGTTAGCGGGAGTCGACAATGAGCAGTTCTTC	CASSELAGVDNEQFF
medium-sized	.	TRBV19	TRBJ2-3	TGTGCCACCTGGGGGGCAGGCCGCGGGACAGATACGCAGTATTTT	CATWGAGRGTDTQYF
medium-sized	TRBD1	TRBV18	TRBJ2-7	TGTGCCAGCTCGCGGGACAGGGTTTTCATCCCGGAGCAGTACTTC	CASSRDRVFIPEQYF